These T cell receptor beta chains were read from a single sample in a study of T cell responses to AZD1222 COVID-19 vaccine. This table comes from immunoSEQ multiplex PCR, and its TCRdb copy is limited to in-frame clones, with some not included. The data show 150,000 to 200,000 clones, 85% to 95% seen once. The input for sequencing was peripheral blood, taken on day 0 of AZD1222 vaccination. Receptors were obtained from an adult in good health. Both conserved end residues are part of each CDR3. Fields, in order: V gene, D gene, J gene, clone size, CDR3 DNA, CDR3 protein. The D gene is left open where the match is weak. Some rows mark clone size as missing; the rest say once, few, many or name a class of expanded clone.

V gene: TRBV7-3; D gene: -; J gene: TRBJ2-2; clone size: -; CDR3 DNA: TGTGCCAGCAGGGCAACCCACCCCGGGGAGCTGTTTTTT; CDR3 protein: CASRATHPGELFF
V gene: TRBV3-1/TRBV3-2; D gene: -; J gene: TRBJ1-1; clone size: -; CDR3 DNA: TGTGCCAGCAGCCGAATCCAGGGTCCGTACACTGAAGCTTTCTTT; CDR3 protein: CASSRIQGPYTEAFF
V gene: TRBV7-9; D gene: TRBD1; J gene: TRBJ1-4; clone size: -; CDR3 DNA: TGTGCCAGCAGCGAGACAGGGACTAATGAAAAACTGTTTTTT; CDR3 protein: CASSETGTNEKLFF
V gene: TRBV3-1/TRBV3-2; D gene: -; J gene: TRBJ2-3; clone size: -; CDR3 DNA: TGTGCCAGCAGCCCTAACACAGATACGCAGTATTTT; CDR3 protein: CASSPNTDTQYF
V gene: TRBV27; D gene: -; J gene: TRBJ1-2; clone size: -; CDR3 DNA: TGTGCCAGCAGTCCGGTTGAAGGGTATGGCTACACCTTC; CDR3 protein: CASSPVEGYGYTF
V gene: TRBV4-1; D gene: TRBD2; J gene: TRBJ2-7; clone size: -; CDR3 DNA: TGCGCCAGCAGCCCTATCGCACTAGCGGCGACCTACGAGCAGTACTTC; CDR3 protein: CASSPIALAATYEQYF
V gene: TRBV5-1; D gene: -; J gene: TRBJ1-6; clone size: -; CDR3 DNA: TGCGCCAGCAGCTTGAATGTATTAGAATCACCCCTCCACTTT; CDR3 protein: CASSLNVLESPLHF
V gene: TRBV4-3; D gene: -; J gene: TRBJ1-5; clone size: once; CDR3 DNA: TGCGCCAGCAGCCTGGGGGAAGGTTCGCCCCAGCATTTT; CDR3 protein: CASSLGEGSPQHF
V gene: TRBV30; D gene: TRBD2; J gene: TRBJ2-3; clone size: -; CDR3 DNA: TGTGCCTGGCGGCTAGCGGCAGATACGCAGTATTTT; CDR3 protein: CAWRLAADTQYF
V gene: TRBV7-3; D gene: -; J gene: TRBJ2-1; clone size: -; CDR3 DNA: TGTGCCAGCAGCTTAACGGGGGAGGCTATTAATGAGCAGTTCTTC; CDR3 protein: CASSLTGEAINEQFF
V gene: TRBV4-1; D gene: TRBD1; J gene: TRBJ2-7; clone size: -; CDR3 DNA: TGCGCCAGCAGCCAGTACCCCACGGGGACAGGGCGACACGAGCAGTACTTC; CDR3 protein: CASSQYPTGTGRHEQYF
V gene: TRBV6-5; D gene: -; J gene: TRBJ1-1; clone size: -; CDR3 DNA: TGTGCCACCCAAGGCCCGGTGAACACTGAAGCTTTCTTT; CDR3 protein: CATQGPVNTEAFF
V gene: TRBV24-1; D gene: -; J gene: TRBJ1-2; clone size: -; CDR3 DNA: TGTGCCACCAGTGATATGGTGCGGGGCTACACCTTC; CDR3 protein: CATSDMVRGYTF
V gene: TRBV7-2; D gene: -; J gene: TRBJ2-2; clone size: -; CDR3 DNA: TGTGCCAGCAGCTTATTCAGTACCCGCGGCGGGGAGCTGTTTTTT; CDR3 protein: CASSLFSTRGGELFF
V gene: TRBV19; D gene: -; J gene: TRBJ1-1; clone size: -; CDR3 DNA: TGTGCCAGTAGTATATGGGCCGGAGAGCCTGAAGCTTTCTTT; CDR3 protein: CASSIWAGEPEAFF
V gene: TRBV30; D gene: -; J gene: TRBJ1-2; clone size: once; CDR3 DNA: TGTGCCTGGATGGGCTATGAAGGAAGGTTTACCAAGGGTGGCTACACCTTC; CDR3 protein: CAWMGYEGRFTKGGYTF
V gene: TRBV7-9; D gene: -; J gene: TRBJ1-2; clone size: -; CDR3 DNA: TGTGCCAGCAGCTTAGTGTCCGTCGGCTACACCTTC; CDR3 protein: CASSLVSVGYTF
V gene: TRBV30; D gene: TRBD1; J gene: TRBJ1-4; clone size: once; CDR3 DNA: TGTGCCTGGACCGGGACAGGGTATAGGACTAATGAAAAACTGTTTTTT; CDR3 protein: CAWTGTGYRTNEKLFF
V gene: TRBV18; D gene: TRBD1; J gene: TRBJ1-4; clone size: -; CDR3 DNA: TGTGCCAGCTCAAAAACGGGACAGGCCTCAACTAATGAAAAACTGTTTTTT; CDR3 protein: CASSKTGQASTNEKLFF
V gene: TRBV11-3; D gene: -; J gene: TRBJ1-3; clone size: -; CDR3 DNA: TGTGCCAGCAGCTCCCTCTGGGGGGACTCTGGAAACACCATATATTTT; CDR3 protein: CASSSLWGDSGNTIYF
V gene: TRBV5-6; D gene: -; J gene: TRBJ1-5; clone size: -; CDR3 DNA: TGTGCCAGCAGCTTAAGAGGTAGCTATCAGCCCCAGCATTTT; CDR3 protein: CASSLRGSYQPQHF
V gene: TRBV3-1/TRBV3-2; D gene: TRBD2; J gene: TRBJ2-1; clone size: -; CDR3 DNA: TGTGCCAGCAGCCCCTCAAAACTAGCGAACAATGAGCAGTTCTTC; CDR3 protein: CASSPSKLANNEQFF
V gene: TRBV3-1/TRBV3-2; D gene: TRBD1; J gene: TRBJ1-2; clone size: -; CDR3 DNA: TGTGCCAGCAGCCACCAGGGGGGCTATGGCTACACCTTC; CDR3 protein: CASSHQGGYGYTF
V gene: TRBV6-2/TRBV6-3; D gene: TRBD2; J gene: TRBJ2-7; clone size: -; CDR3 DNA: TGTGCCAGCAGTTACGGACTAGCGGGGAAAAGCTCCTACGAGCAGTACTTC; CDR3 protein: CASSYGLAGKSSYEQYF
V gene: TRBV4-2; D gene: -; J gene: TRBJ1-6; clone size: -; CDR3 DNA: TGTGCCAGCAGCCAAGCCGTTTATAATTCACCCCTCCACTTT; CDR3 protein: CASSQAVYNSPLHF
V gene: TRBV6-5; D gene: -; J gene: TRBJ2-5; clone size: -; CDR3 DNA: TGTGCCAGCGGAACTAGCCAAGAGACCCAGTACTTC; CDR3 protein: CASGTSQETQYF
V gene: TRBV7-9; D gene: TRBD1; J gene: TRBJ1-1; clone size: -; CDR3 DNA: TGTGCCAGCAGCTTACGACAGGGAGACTGGGCTGAAGCTTTCTTT; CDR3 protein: CASSLRQGDWAEAFF
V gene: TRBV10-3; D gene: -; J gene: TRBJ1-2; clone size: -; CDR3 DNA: TGTGCCATCAGGGGGGGAGATGGGGGCTACACCTTC; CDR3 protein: CAIRGGDGGYTF
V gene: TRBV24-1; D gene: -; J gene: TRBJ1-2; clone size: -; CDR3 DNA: TGTGCCACCAGTGGGGCCGCTGGAGACTACACCTTC; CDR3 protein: CATSGAAGDYTF
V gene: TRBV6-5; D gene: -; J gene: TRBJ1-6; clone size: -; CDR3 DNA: TGTGCCAGCAGTTCCCCGGGTAATAATTCACCCCTCCACTTT; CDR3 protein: CASSSPGNNSPLHF
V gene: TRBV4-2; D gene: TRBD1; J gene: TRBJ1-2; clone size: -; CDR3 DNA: TGTGCCAGCAGCCAAGAGGGACAGGCGGATGGCTACACCTTC; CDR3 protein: CASSQEGQADGYTF
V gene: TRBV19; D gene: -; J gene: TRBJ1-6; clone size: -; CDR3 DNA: TGTGCCAGTAGTAGGGCCGGAGAGCATTCACCCCTCCACTTT; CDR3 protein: CASSRAGEHSPLHF
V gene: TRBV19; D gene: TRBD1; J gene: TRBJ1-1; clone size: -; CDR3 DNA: TGTGCCAGTACCACTCCGGACAGGGGGAAAGCTTTCTTT; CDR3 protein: CASTTPDRGKAFF
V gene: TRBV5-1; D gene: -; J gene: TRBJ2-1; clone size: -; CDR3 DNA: TGCGCCAGCAGCTTGTATGTGAGGGCGGACCCCTACAATGAGCAGTTCTTC; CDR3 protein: CASSLYVRADPYNEQFF
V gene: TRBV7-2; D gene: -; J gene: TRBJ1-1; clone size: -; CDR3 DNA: TGTGCCAGCAGCTTTTGGGGTGAAGCTTTCTTT; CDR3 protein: CASSFWGEAFF
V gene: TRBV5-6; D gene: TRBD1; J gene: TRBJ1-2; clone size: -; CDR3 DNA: TGTGCCAGCAGACGACAGGGGGCGGCTGGCTACACCTTC; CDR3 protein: CASRRQGAAGYTF
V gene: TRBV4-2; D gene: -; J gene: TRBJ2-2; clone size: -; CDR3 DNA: TGTGCCAGCAGCCCGGACAGCCGAAACACCGGGGAGCTGTTTTTT; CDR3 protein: CASSPDSRNTGELFF
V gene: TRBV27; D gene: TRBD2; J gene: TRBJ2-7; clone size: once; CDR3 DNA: TGTGCCAGCAGTTTATCGGGGGGGGGACTAGTCCCTCGGGAGCAGTACTTC; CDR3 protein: CASSLSGGGLVPREQYF
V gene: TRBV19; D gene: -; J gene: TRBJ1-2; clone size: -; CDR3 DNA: TGTGCCAGTAGTATAGCGGCGGGTGCTAACTATGGCTACACCTTC; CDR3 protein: CASSIAAGANYGYTF
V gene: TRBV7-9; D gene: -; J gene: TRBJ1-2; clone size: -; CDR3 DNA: TGTGCCAGCAGCTTGAAGGACGGAAGCTATGGCTACACCTTC; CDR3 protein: CASSLKDGSYGYTF
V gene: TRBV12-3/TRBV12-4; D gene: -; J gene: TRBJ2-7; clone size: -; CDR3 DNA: TGTGCCAGCAGTTTAAATCGATGGCGCGAGCAGTACTTC; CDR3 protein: CASSLNRWREQYF
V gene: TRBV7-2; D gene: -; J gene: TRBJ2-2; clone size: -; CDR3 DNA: TGTGCCAGCAGCTCCCGGAACACCGGGGAGCTGTTTTTT; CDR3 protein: CASSSRNTGELFF
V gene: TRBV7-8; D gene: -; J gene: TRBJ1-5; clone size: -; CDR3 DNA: TGTGCCAGCAGCTTAGGGTGGGCGGGTCCGCAGCCCCAGCATTTT; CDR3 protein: CASSLGWAGPQPQHF
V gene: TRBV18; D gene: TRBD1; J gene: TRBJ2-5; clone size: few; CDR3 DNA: TGTGCCAGCTCTTTATCCGACAGGGCCCAAGAGACCCAGTACTTC; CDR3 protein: CASSLSDRAQETQYF
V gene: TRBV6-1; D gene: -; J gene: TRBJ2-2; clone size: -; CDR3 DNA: TGTGCCAGCAGTGATCACTTCAACACCGGGGAGCTGTTTTTT; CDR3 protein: CASSDHFNTGELFF